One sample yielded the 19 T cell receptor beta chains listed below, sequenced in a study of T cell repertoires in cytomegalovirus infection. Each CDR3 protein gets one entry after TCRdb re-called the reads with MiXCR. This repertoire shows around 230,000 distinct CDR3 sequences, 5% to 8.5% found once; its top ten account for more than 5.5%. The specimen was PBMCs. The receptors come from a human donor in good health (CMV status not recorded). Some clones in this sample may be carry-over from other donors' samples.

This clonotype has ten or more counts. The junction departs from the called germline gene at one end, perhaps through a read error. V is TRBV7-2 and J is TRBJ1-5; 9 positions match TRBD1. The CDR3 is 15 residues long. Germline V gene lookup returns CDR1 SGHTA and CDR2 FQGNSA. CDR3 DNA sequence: TGTGCCAGCAGCATAGCCTCGGACAGGGGTCAGCCCCAGCATTTT. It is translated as CASSIASDRGQPQHF.

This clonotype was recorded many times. CDR3 bases: TGTGCCAGCAGACGGTCAGGGACCCGCGGAGGAGCTTTCTTT. Its protein is CASRRSGTRGGAFF. The gene calls are TRBV28 and TRBJ1-1, with D perhaps matching TRBD1 (5 bases). V lost 6 bases and J lost 10, with 21 bases in between. The germline V gene encodes CDR1 MDHEN and CDR2 SYDVKM. The CDR3 extends over 14 amino acids.

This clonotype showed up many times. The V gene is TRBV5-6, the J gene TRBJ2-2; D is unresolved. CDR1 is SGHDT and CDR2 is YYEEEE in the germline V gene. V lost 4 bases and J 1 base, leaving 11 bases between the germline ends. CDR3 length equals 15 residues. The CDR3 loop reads CASSPWAGNTGELFF. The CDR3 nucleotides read TGTGCCAGCAGCCCCTGGGCAGGGAACACCGGGGAGCTGTTTTTT.

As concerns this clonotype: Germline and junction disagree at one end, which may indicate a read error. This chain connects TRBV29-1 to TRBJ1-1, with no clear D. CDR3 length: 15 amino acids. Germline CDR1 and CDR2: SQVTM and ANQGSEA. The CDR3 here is CSVDRVSAGNSEALF. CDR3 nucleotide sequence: TGCAGCGTTGATAGAGTATCCGCGGGGAATTCTGAAGCTCTCTTT.

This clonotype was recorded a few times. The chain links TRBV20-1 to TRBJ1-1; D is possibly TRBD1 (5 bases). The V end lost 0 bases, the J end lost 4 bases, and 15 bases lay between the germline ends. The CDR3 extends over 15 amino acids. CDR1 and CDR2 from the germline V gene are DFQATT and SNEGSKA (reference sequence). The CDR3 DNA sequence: TGCAGTGCTAGAGATCGGGGGATCCCGAGCACTGAAGCTTTCTTT. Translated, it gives CSARDRGIPSTEAFF.

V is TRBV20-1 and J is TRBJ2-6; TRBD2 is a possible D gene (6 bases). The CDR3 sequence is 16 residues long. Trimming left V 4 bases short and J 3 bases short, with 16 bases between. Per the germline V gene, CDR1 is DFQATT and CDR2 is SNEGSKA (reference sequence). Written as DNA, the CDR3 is TGCAGTGCTAAGGTGGGAGGAGGGGATGGGGCCAACGTCCTGACTTTC. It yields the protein CSAKVGGGDGANVLTF.

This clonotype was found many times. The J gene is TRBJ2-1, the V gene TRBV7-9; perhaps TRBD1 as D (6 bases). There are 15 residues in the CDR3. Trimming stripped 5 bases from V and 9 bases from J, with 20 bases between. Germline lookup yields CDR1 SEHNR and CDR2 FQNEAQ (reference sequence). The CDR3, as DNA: TGTGCCAGCAGCCAGGCTTCGACCCCAGGGGTTGAGCAGTTCTTC. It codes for CASSQASTPGVEQFF.

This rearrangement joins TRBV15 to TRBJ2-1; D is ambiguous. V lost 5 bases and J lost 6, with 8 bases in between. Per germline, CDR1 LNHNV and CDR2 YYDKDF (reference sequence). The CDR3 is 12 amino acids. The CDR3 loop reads CATSETGNEQFF. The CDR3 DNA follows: TGTGCCACCAGCGAGACGGGCAATGAGCAGTTCTTC.

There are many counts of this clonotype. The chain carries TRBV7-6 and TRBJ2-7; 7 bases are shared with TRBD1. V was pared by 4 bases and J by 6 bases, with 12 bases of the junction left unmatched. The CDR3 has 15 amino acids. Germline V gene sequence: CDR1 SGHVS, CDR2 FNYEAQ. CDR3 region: CASSSPGGQVSEQYF. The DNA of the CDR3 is TGTGCCAGCAGCTCACCCGGCGGACAGGTCTCCGAGCAGTACTTC.

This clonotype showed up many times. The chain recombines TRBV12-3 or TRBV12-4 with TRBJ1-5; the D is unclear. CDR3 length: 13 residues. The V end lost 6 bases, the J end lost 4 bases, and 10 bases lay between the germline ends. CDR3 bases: TGTGCCAGCAGCTTCAGTCAAAATCAGCCCCAGCATTTT. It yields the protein CASSFSQNQPQHF.

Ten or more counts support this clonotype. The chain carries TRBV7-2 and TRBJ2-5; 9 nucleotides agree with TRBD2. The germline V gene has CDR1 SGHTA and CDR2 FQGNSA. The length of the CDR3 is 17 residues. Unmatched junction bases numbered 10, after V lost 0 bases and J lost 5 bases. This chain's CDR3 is CASSLARWAGGRETQYF. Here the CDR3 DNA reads TGTGCCAGCAGCTTAGCTCGGTGGGCGGGGGGGCGGGAGACCCAGTACTTC.

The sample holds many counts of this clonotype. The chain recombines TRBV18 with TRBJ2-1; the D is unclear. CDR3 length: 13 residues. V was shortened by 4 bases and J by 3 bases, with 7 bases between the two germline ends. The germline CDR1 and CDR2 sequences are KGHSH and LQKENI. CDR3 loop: CASSQEFYNEQFF. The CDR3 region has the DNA TGTGCCAGCTCACAGGAATTCTACAATGAGCAGTTCTTC.

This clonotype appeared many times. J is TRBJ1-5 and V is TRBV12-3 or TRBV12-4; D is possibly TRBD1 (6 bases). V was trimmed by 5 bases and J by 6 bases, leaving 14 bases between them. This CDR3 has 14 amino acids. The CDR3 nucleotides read TGTGCCAGCAGTCAAAGGATACAGGGTCAGCCCCAGCATTTT. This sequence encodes CASSQRIQGQPQHF.

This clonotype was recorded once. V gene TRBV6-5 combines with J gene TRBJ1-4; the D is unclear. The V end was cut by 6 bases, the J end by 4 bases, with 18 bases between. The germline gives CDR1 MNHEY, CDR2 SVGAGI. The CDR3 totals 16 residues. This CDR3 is CASSPQPTANNEKLFF. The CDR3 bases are TGTGCCAGCAGCCCCCAACCGACGGCGAATAATGAAAAACTGTTTTTT.

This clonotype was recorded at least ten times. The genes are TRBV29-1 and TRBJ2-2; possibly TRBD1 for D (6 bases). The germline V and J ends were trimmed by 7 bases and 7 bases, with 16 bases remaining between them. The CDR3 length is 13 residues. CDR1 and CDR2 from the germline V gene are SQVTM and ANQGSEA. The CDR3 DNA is TGCAGCGCCCGACCAGGGGTGGACGGGGAGCTGTTTTTT. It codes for CSARPGVDGELFF.

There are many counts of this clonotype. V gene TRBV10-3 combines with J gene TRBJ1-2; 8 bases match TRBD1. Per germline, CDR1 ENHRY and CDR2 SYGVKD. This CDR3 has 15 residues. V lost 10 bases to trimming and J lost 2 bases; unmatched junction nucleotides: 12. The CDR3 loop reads CATFQGAQTNYGYTF. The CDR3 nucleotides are TGTGCCACCTTCCAGGGGGCGCAAACCAACTATGGCTACACCTTC.

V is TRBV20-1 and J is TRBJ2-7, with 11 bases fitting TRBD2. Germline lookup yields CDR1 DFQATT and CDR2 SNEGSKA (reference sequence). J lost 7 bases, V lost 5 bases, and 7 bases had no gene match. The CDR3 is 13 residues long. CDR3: CSAPVLAGEEQYF. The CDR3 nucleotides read TGCAGTGCTCCGGTACTAGCGGGGGAAGAGCAGTACTTC.

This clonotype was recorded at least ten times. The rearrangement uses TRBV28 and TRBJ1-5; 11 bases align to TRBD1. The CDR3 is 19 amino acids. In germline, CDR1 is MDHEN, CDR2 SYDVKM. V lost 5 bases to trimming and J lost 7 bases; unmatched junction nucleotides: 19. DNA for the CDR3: TGTGCCAGCAGTCCCCGTCGGTGGACAGGGGGCGAATCACAACAGCCCCAGCATTTT. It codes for CASSPRRWTGGESQQPQHF.

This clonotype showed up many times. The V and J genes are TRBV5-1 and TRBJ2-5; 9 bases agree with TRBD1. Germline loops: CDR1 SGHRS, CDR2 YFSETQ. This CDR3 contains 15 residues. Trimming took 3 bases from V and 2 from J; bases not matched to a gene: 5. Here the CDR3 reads CASSYGQGQQETQYF. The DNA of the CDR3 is TGCGCCAGCAGCTACGGACAGGGGCAACAAGAGACCCAGTACTTC.